What follows are 21 T cell receptor beta chains derived from one specimen sequenced in a study of shared clonotypes between healthy human individuals. Libraries were prepared by immunoSEQ multiplex PCR; TCRdb keeps only in-frame clonotypes and omits some of them. Among 470,000 or so clones listed, 70% to 85% were seen once. The material sequenced was PBMCs. The receptors derive from a woman aged 35 to 49 in good health. Some clones in this sample may be carry-over from other donors' samples.

Comment on this clone: Other DNA sequences of this sample code for an identical CDR3. The V gene is TRBV18, the J gene TRBJ1-1; 7 bases map to TRBD1. CDR1 and CDR2 (germline): KGHSH, LQKENI. The CDR3 sequence is 13 residues long. J was trimmed by 3 bases and V by 3 bases; bases with no gene match: 1. The CDR3 spells CASSPTGDTEAFF. The CDR3 DNA reads TGTGCCAGCTCACCCACAGGGGACACTGAAGCTTTCTTT.

The chain employs TRBV28 and TRBJ2-3; 8 nucleotides line up with TRBD2. V dropped 4 bases and J dropped 2; count of bases not matched to a gene: 11. The CDR3 extends over 17 amino acids. The germline V gene has CDR1 MDHEN and CDR2 SYDVKM. The CDR3 here is CASSSAGLAGTTDTQYF. CDR3 DNA: TGTGCCAGCAGTTCCGCCGGACTAGCCGGGACCACAGATACGCAGTATTTT.

The V gene is TRBV11-2, the J gene TRBJ2-7, with D possibly TRBD1 on 6 matching bases. CDR3 length: 13 residues. With 5 bases removed from V and 2 bases from J, the gap between germline ends came to 10 bases. Germline values: CDR1 SGHAT, CDR2 FQNNGV. CDR3 bases: TGTGCCAGCAGCAAAACAGGGACCTACGAGCAGTACTTC. Translating it yields CASSKTGTYEQYF.

This clone has only one observation. The CDR3 sequence is CASQVQQNEKLFF. CDR3 bases: TGTGCCAGCCAGGTCCAACAGAATGAAAAACTGTTTTTT. The chain is built from TRBV2 and TRBJ1-4; D ambiguous. Trimming left V 8 bases short and J 5 bases short, with 12 bases between. The CDR3 is 13 residues long. CDR1 and CDR2 (germline): SNHLY, FYNNEI.

This chain joins TRBV28 and TRBJ1-4; unclear D gene. CDR3 length: 14 amino acids. Trimming left V 2 bases short and J 3 bases short, with 7 bases between. The germline gives CDR1 MDHEN, CDR2 SYDVKM. CDR3 coding DNA: TGTGCCAGCAGTTTAGTCTCCCCTAATGAAAAACTGTTTTTT. It translates to CASSLVSPNEKLFF.

This chain joins TRBV28 and TRBJ2-7; D gene uncertain. This CDR3 comprises 14 residues. Germline V gene data show CDR1 as MDHEN and CDR2 as SYDVKM. Trimming removed 5 bases from V and 3 bases from J, with 14 bases in between. The CDR3 reads CASSLHDTNYEQYF. CDR3 DNA sequence: TGTGCCAGCAGTCTACATGACACCAACTACGAGCAGTACTTC.

This clone was found once. This same CDR3 is encoded by further DNA sequences in the sample. The genes are TRBV28 and TRBJ1-4; 7 positions agree with TRBD1. Germline lookup yields CDR1 MDHEN and CDR2 SYDVKM. The CDR3 spans 14 residues. V shed 5 bases, J shed 7 bases, and the junction held 7 bases outside the gene matches. Written as DNA, the CDR3 is TGTGCCAGCAGTCTACAGGGGTTGGGTGAAAAACTGTTTTTT. Protein sequence: CASSLQGLGEKLFF.

Regarding this clone: This sample includes further DNA sequences coding for the same CDR3. The chain links TRBV7-9 to TRBJ2-2; no reliable D call. Germline CDR1 is SEHNR and CDR2 is FQNEAQ (reference sequence). The CDR3 totals 13 residues. The germline V and J ends were trimmed by 6 bases and 1 base, with 6 bases remaining between them. The chain's CDR3 is CASSPQNTGELFF. CDR3 bases: TGTGCCAGCAGTCCTCAGAACACCGGGGAGCTGTTTTTT.

The chain joins TRBV6-6 to TRBJ2-1; TRBD1 matches 10 bases. V was pared by 6 bases and J by 12 bases, with 11 bases of the junction left unmatched. The germline CDR1 and CDR2 sequences are MNHNY and SVGAGI (reference sequence). The CDR3 extends over 14 amino acids. The CDR3 sequence: CASSPSRDRGGQFF. In DNA, the CDR3 is TGTGCCAGCAGCCCGTCCCGGGACAGGGGCGGGCAGTTCTTC.

This rearrangement joins TRBV7-8 to TRBJ2-3; D unresolved. The CDR3 runs 14 residues. Trimming removed 3 bases at V and 0 bases at J, with 7 bases between. Germline CDR1 reads SGHVS; CDR2 reads FQNEAQ. Here the CDR3 reads CASSLLPSTDTQYF. CDR3 sequence (DNA): TGTGCCAGCAGCTTGCTGCCTAGCACAGATACGCAGTATTTT.

The CDR3 bases are TGTGCCCCCTCGGAAGGGGGGACGCAGTATTTT. Residues: CAPSEGGTQYF. The chain has TRBV6-4 and TRBJ2-3; the D gene could be TRBD1 or TRBD2 (6 bases each). Trimming cost V 11 bases and J 9 bases, with 15 bases left between them. This CDR3 comprises 11 residues. CDR1 MRHNA and CDR2 SNTAGT come from the germline V gene.

The chain uses TRBV9 and TRBJ2-1, with D perhaps being TRBD1 or TRBD2 (6 bases each). Germline loops: CDR1 SGDLS, CDR2 YYNGEE. Trimming stripped 6 bases from V and 4 bases from J, with 17 bases between. The CDR3 sequence is 15 residues long. This CDR3 reads CASTVSGASYNEQFF. The CDR3 DNA is TGTGCCAGCACCGTCTCGGGGGCGAGTTACAATGAGCAGTTCTTC.

This rearrangement joins TRBV7-8 to TRBJ1-1; D not certain. Trimming took 0 bases from V and 2 from J, leaving 4 bases between them. CDR1 SGHVS and CDR2 FQNEAQ come from the germline V gene. The CDR3 extends over 13 amino acids. The CDR3 DNA sequence: TGTGCCAGCAGCTTAGCAACAAACACTGAAGCTTTCTTT. It translates to CASSLATNTEAFF.

This clone was seen only once. The chain employs TRBV7-9 and TRBJ2-3, with 8 bases fitting TRBD2. Germline V gene sequence: CDR1 SEHNR, CDR2 FQNEAQ (reference sequence). V lost 11 bases to trimming and J lost 2 bases; unmatched junction nucleotides: 6. The CDR3 spans 13 residues. The CDR3 DNA reads TGTGCCGGATCAGCGGGAGACACAGATACGCAGTATTTT. Residues: CAGSAGDTDTQYF.

The rearrangement joins TRBV6-6 to TRBJ2-1; D unresolved. The V and J ends lost 6 bases and 9 bases respectively, with 12 bases between them. Germline V gene sequence: CDR1 MNHNY, CDR2 SVGAGI (reference sequence). This CDR3 comprises 12 residues. The CDR3 DNA reads as TGTGCCAGCAGCCCCTCGGTGAGTGAGCAGTTCTTC. This encodes CASSPSVSEQFF.

The chain couples TRBV27 to TRBJ1-1, with D possibly TRBD1 on 6 matching bases. This CDR3 contains 16 residues. V dropped 8 bases and J dropped 0 bases, with 19 bases sitting between them. Germline V gene data show CDR1 as MNHEY and CDR2 as SMNVEV (reference sequence). CDR3 protein: CASRKQGALMNTEAFF. Here the CDR3 DNA reads TGTGCCAGCCGGAAACAGGGAGCCCTCATGAACACTGAAGCTTTCTTT.

This chain connects TRBV19 to TRBJ1-5; 7 nucleotides match TRBD1. Trimming took 9 bases from V and 6 from J; bases not matched to a gene: 11. The CDR3 is 14 residues long. CDR1 and CDR2 from the germline V gene are LNHDA and SQIVND (reference sequence). In DNA form, the CDR3 reads TGTGCCAGCACTGACAGGGCGTATGGTCAGCCCCAGCATTTT. As protein: CASTDRAYGQPQHF.

This clone was seen a handful of times. This rearrangement joins TRBV4-2 to TRBJ1-1; D is undetermined. V was shortened by 0 bases and J by 4 bases, with 6 bases between the two germline ends. CDR1 and CDR2 from the germline V gene are LGHNA and YNFKEQ. The CDR3 extends over 13 amino acids. CDR3 coding DNA: TGTGCCAGCAGCCAAGAGAGGATCACTGAAGCTTTCTTT. Translated: CASSQERITEAFF.

This chain connects TRBV20-1 to TRBJ2-7; possibly TRBD2 for D (5 bases). This CDR3 contains 8 residues. Germline CDR1 is DFQATT and CDR2 is SNEGSKA (reference sequence). CDR3 DNA sequence: TGCAGGAGCGGTGAGCAGTACTTC. Translated: CRSGEQYF.

V is TRBV5-1 and J is TRBJ2-3; D possibly corresponds to TRBD1 (6 bases). With 4 bases removed from V and 0 bases from J, the gap between germline ends came to 15 bases. Germline CDR1 SGHRS, CDR2 YFSETQ. The CDR3 has 16 amino acids. This CDR3 reads CASSDRGTPSTDTQYF. The CDR3 nucleotides read TGCGCCAGCAGCGATAGGGGGACGCCTAGCACAGATACGCAGTATTTT.

This clone was observed a handful of times. This chain's CDR3 is CASSLLDEQFF. The CDR3 DNA reads as TGTGCCAGCAGCTTATTGGATGAGCAGTTCTTC. This chain links TRBV7-2 with TRBJ2-1, with D unclear. Germline V gene sequence: CDR1 SGHTA, CDR2 FQGNSA. V dropped 2 bases and J dropped 8 bases, with 4 bases sitting between them. This CDR3 is 11 amino acids long. The full variable domain, rest sourced from reference TRBV7-2 and TRBJ2-1, is GAGVSQSPSNKVTEKGKDVELRCDPISGHTALYWYRQSLGQGLEFLIYFQGNSAPDKSGLPSDRFSAERTGGSVSTLTIQRTQQEDSAVYLCASSLLDEQFFGPGTRLTVL.